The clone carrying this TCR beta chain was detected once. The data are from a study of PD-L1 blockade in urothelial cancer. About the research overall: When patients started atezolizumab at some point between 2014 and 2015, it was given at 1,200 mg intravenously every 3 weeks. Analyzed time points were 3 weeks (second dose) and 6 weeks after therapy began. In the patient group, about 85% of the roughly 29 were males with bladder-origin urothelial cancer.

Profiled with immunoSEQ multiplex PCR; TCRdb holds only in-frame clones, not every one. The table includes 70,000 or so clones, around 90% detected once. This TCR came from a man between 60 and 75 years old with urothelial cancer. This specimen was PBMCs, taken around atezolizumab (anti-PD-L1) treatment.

In DNA form, the CDR3 reads TGTGCCAGCAGCCCCCAGAGGAGCGGGGGTGGGTATGAGCAGTTCTTC. Its protein is CASSPQRSGGGYEQFF. V and J are TRBV6-4 and TRBJ2-1; 8 nucleotides agree with TRBD2. Trimming took 6 bases from V and 8 from J; bases not matched to a gene: 15. Germline assignment: CDR1 MRHNA and CDR2 SNTAGT. The CDR3 has 16 amino acids.